Presented here are 4 T cell receptor beta chains from one specimen sequenced in a study of blood T cell repertoires in COVID-19. TCRdb's table, derived via immunoSEQ multiplex PCR, lists solely in-frame clones and lacks some. The sample carries about 320,000 clones, about 90% recorded once. Sequenced input: peripheral blood. The receptors stem from a woman aged 30 to 39 with COVID-19, enrolled during active disease.

The sample holds a few counts of this clone. V usage is TRBV10-2 and J usage is TRBJ1-2; no clear D. The CDR3 is 14 amino acids. The germline gives CDR1 WSHSY, CDR2 SAAADI. V was clipped by 3 bases and J by 7 bases, with 15 bases between them. The CDR3 DNA follows: TGCGCCAGCAGTGAAGAGGGCAGATCCAGTGGCTACACCTTC. Translation: CASSEEGRSSGYTF.

The rearrangement links TRBV19 to TRBJ2-1; D gene uncertain. The CDR3 covers 13 residues. The V end lost 7 bases, the J end lost 0 bases, and 7 bases lay between the germline ends. CDR1 is LNHDA and CDR2 is SQIVND in the germline V gene (reference sequence). The CDR3 loop is CASTSSSYNEQFF. In DNA, the CDR3 is TGTGCCAGTACATCTAGCTCCTACAATGAGCAGTTCTTC.

This chain links TRBV7-9 with TRBJ2-5; 7 bases map to TRBD1. Losses at the gene ends were 4 bases for V and 3 bases for J; bases not matched to a gene: 11. This CDR3 is 16 amino acids long. Germline CDR1 SEHNR, CDR2 FQNEAQ (reference sequence). CDR3 region: CASSSPFRDREETQYF. For the CDR3, the DNA is TGTGCCAGCAGCTCTCCGTTCCGGGACAGAGAAGAGACCCAGTACTTC.

V is TRBV30 and J is TRBJ1-1; D call uncertain. Trimming took off 4 bases at V and 3 bases at J, with 12 bases between the two ends. Germline CDR1 reads GTSNPN; CDR2 reads SVGIG (reference sequence). The CDR3 covers 13 residues. The chain's CDR3 is CAWTLSGYTEAFF. In DNA form, the CDR3 reads TGTGCCTGGACCCTTAGCGGGTACACTGAAGCTTTCTTT. Looking up the rest from reference TRBV30 and TRBJ1-1 gives the full variable domain: SQTIHQWPATLVQPVGSPLSLECTVEGTSNPNLYWYRQAAGRGLQLLFYSVGIGQISSEVPQNLSASRPQDRQFILSSKKLLLSDSGFYLCAWTLSGYTEAFFGQGTRLTVV.